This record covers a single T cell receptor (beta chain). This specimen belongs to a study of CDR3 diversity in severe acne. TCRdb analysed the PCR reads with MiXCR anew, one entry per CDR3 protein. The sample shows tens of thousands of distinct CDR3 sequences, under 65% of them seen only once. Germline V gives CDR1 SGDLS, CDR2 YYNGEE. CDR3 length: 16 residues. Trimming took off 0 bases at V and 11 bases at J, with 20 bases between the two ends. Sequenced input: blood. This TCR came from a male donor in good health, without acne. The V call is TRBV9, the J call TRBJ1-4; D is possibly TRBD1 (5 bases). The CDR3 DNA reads TGTGCCAGCAGCGTAGGCCAGGGACCGCGCTCCTACAAACTGTTTTTT. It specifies CASSVGQGPRSYKLFF. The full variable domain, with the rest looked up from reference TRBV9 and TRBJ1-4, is DSGVTQTPKHLITATGQRVTLRCSPRSGDLSVYWYQQSLDQGLQFLIQYYNGEERAKGNILERFSAQQFPDLHSELNLSSLELGDSALYFCASSVGQGPRSYKLFFGSGTQLSVL.